One and the same sample provided the 21 T cell receptor beta chains below, sequenced in a study of regulatory T cells in long-lasting Graves disease. Noted time point: newly diagnosed GD, antithyroid drugs for less than 3 months. With RNA extracted from PBMCs as input, the TCR library was made. CDR3-region Arm-PCR and iRepertoire HTBI primers produced the TCR beta libraries. TCRdb re-derived calls from the multiplex PCR reads in MiXCR, one entry per CDR3 protein. The sample has fewer than 500,000 distinct CDR3 sequences, 16% seen once; the top ten hold 12%. These data were likewise used in another study, on T cells in Graves' hyperthyroidism and ophthalmopathy.

Here the sequenced sample was peripheral blood mononuclear cells (PBMCs), taken at new diagnosis, from a patient treated with antithyroid drugs. Receptor source: a man aged 35-49 years with Graves disease.

This clonotype was observed at least ten times. The gene calls are TRBV5-1 and TRBJ2-3, with 8 positions matching TRBD2. V lost 0 bases and J lost 0; bases outside the gene matches: 15. In germline, CDR1 is SGHRS, CDR2 YFSETQ. The length of the CDR3 is 20 residues. DNA of the CDR3: TGCGCCAGCAGCTTGGTTTGGGCTAGCGGGCAGCCTACTAGCACAGATACGCAGTATTTT. Translating it yields CASSLVWASGQPTSTDTQYF. Full variable domain (remainder filled in from reference TRBV5-1 and TRBJ2-3): KAGVTQTPRYLIKTRGQQVTLSCSPISGHRSVSWYQQTPGQGLQFLFEYFSETQRNKGNFPGRFSGRQFSNSRSEMNVSTLELGDSALYLCASSLVWASGQPTSTDTQYFGPGTRLTVL.

This clonotype occurred a few times. The chain couples TRBV15 to TRBJ2-4; weak D call: TRBD2 (6 bases). V lost 0 bases and J 0 bases, leaving 12 bases between the germline ends. The CDR3 loop spans 17 amino acids. CDR1 LNHNV and CDR2 YYDKDF come from the germline V gene (reference sequence). The CDR3 DNA follows: TGTGCCACCAGCAGAGATAACCTAGCGATAGCCAAAAACATTCAGTACTTC. It is translated as CATSRDNLAIAKNIQYF.

The chain couples TRBV4-2 to TRBJ2-1, with D perhaps TRBD1 or TRBD2 (5 bases each). The CDR3 has 14 amino acids. Trimming took 5 bases from V and 5 from J, leaving 13 bases between them. CDR1 is LGHNA, CDR2 YNFKEQ, per germline. CDR3: CASSSRGYNNEQFF. As DNA, the CDR3 is TGTGCCAGCAGCTCCCGGGGCTACAACAATGAGCAGTTCTTC.

This clonotype was seen ten or more times. The chain links TRBV27 to TRBJ1-5; 7 nucleotides line up with TRBD1. The length of the CDR3 is 15 residues. Germline values: CDR1 MNHEY, CDR2 SMNVEV (reference sequence). V lost 3 bases and J lost 5; bases outside the gene matches: 7. The CDR3 sequence: CASSFLGTGDQPQHF. The CDR3 DNA reads TGTGCCAGCAGTTTCCTAGGCACAGGGGATCAGCCCCAGCATTTT.

This clonotype appeared many times. The V and J genes are TRBV2 and TRBJ2-1, with a weak D call TRBD1 (6 bases). Trimming shortened V by 1 base and J by 4 bases, and 8 bases separated the two germline ends. In germline, CDR1 is SNHLY, CDR2 FYNNEI. This CDR3 has 14 residues. CDR3 in DNA: TGTGCCAGCAGTGAAGATAGGGGGTACAATGAGCAGTTCTTC. It encodes CASSEDRGYNEQFF.

On this clonotype itself: Possible read error: a much larger clone is one base away. The chain employs TRBV20-1 and TRBJ2-5; D tentatively reads TRBD1 or TRBD2 (5 bases each). Germline lookup yields CDR1 DFQATT and CDR2 SNEGSKA (reference sequence). The CDR3 runs to 15 residues. CDR3 coding DNA: TGCGGTGCTGAGACCGGGGCAGGACGACCTGAGACCCAGTACTTC. As protein: CGAETGAGRPETQYF.

In this sample, this clonotype turned up many times. The chain carries TRBV30 and TRBJ1-2; 7 bases are a match to TRBD1. V was clipped by 3 bases and J by 3 bases; unmatched bases: 4. The CDR3 consists of 13 residues. The V gene's germline CDR1 is GTSNPN and CDR2 SVGIG (reference sequence). The CDR3 region is CAWSSDRDYGYTF. The CDR3 DNA sequence: TGTGCCTGGAGCTCCGACAGGGACTATGGCTACACCTTC.

There are a few counts of this clonotype. The chain has TRBV9 and TRBJ1-6; 8 nucleotides match TRBD1. Germline V CDR1 and CDR2: SGDLS, YYNGEE. Unmatched junction bases numbered 6, after V lost 3 bases and J lost 10 bases. CDR3 length: 14 amino acids. CDR3 protein: CASSGGTGSSPLHF. Written as DNA, the CDR3 is TGTGCCAGCAGCGGGGGGACAGGCAGCTCACCCCTCCACTTT.

Ten or more counts support this clonotype. V usage is TRBV20-1 and J usage is TRBJ2-4, with 8 bases matching TRBD1. This CDR3 is built from 13 residues. Germline CDR1 and CDR2: DFQATT and SNEGSKA (reference sequence). The V gene end was trimmed by 2 bases and the J gene end by 8 bases; junction bases not matched to a gene: 5. The CDR3 sequence: CSARQGARDIQYF. DNA of the CDR3: TGCAGTGCTAGACAGGGGGCGAGGGACATTCAGTACTTC.

This clonotype was recorded many times. The chain recombines TRBV28 with TRBJ2-1, with 7 bases aligning to TRBD2. Germline lookup yields CDR1 MDHEN and CDR2 SYDVKM. The V segment lost 6 bases and the J segment 10 bases; nucleotides outside the gene matches: 15. This CDR3 region has 15 residues. CDR3 sequence reads: CASREMGGRAQEQFF. In DNA form, the CDR3 reads TGTGCCAGCAGGGAAATGGGGGGGAGGGCCCAGGAGCAGTTCTTC.

This clonotype was counted ten times or more. The gene calls are TRBV6-1 and TRBJ2-1; 8 bases are shared with TRBD2. Germline trimming cut 6 bases from V and 3 bases from J; bases unmatched to any gene: 10. Germline CDR1 reads MNHNS; CDR2 reads SASEGT. CDR3 length: 16 residues. CDR3 nucleotides: TGTGCCAGCAGCTTGTGGGCAAGCGGGGGCTACAATGAGCAGTTCTTC. It codes for CASSLWASGGYNEQFF.

This clonotype has just a few counts. This may come from a read error, since a much larger clone is one base off. The V gene is TRBV11-2, the J gene TRBJ2-1; perhaps TRBD2 as D (5 bases). This CDR3 region has 17 residues. In germline, CDR1 is SGHAT, CDR2 FQNNGV. The DNA of the CDR3 is TGTGCCGGCAGCCTTGGACTCTACCAATATCCCTACAATGAGCAGTTCTTC. Its translation: CAGSLGLYQYPYNEQFF. The whole variable domain, remainder taken from reference TRBV11-2 and TRBJ2-1, is EAGVAQSPRYKIIEKRQSVAFWCNPISGHATLYWYQQILGQGPKLLIQFQNNGVVDDSQLPKDRFSAERLKGVDSTLKIQPAKLEDSAVYLCAGSLGLYQYPYNEQFFGPGTRLTVL.

This chain uses TRBV28 with TRBJ2-5; unclear D gene. Trimming stripped 3 bases from V and 3 bases from J, with 8 bases between. The CDR3 consists of 13 residues. Germline CDR1 reads MDHEN; CDR2 reads SYDVKM. CDR3 nucleotide sequence: TGTGCCAGCAGTTTTACCGACGAAGAGACCCAGTACTTC. Protein product: CASSFTDEETQYF.

A few counts support this clonotype. The rearrangement joins TRBV19 to TRBJ2-1; D is possibly TRBD1 (6 bases). The V gene's germline CDR1 is LNHDA and CDR2 SQIVND (reference sequence). This CDR3 has 13 amino acids. Trimming removed 4 bases from V and 7 bases from J, with 11 bases in between. CDR3 loop: CASSRYRANEQFF. The DNA for the CDR3 is TGTGCCAGTAGTAGATACAGGGCAAATGAGCAGTTCTTC.

This clonotype has a count of ten or more. This sequence joins TRBV20-1 and TRBJ2-5; D might be TRBD1 or TRBD2, each matching 5 bases. Germline V CDR1 and CDR2: DFQATT, SNEGSKA (reference sequence). The CDR3 spans 16 residues. The V end was cut by 0 bases, the J end by 1 base, with 15 bases between. The CDR3: CSARDYGMGRQETQYF. The CDR3 region has the DNA TGCAGTGCTAGAGATTATGGTATGGGACGCCAAGAGACCCAGTACTTC.

There are a few counts of this clonotype. The genes are TRBV12-5 and TRBJ2-6; 8 nucleotides line up with TRBD1. The CDR3 has 17 residues. Germline-derived CDR1 and CDR2 are LGHNT and FRNRAP. V shed 1 base and J 3 bases; nucleotides not matched to a gene: 5. The CDR3 DNA follows: TGTGCTAGTGGTTTGGCTCAGGGGGCGCATGGGGCCAACGTCCTGACTTTC. This translates into CASGLAQGAHGANVLTF.

V and J are TRBV12-3 or TRBV12-4 and TRBJ1-2; no clear D. Trimming took 6 bases from V and 7 from J, leaving 21 bases between them. The CDR3 spans 15 residues. Here the CDR3 reads CASRTSGKGGVGYTF. Written as DNA, the CDR3 is TGTGCCAGCAGGACTAGCGGGAAGGGCGGGGTTGGCTACACCTTC.

This clonotype appeared many times. DNA for the CDR3: TGTGCCAGCAGCTCCAGCGGGCTAAGGAAGGACACCGGGGAGCTGTTTTTT. It specifies CASSSSGLRKDTGELFF. The V call is TRBV11-3, the J call TRBJ2-2; perhaps TRBD2 as D (6 bases). V dropped 4 bases and J dropped 3 bases, with 18 bases sitting between them. The CDR3 is 17 residues long. CDR1 is SGHNT and CDR2 is YENEEA in the germline V gene. The full variable domain, its missing parts supplied by reference TRBV11-3 and TRBJ2-2, is EAGVVQSPRYKIIEKKQPVAFWCNPISGHNTLYWYLQNLGQGPELLIRYENEEAVDDSQLPKDRFSAERLKGVDSTLKIQPAELGDSAVYLCASSSSGLRKDTGELFFGEGSRLTVL.

The rearrangement joins TRBV5-1 to TRBJ2-5; weak D call: TRBD2 (6 bases). From germline, CDR1 is SGHRS and CDR2 YFSETQ. Trimming pared 0 bases from V and 2 bases from J, leaving 17 bases between. The CDR3 sequence is 17 residues long. DNA for the CDR3: TGCGCCAGCAGCTTGGCCGCCGGCGCAGGGAGGCAAGAGACCCAGTACTTC. This codes for CASSLAAGAGRQETQYF.

This clonotype came up many times. V is TRBV11-2 and J is TRBJ2-3; 10 nucleotides match TRBD2. The CDR3 consists of 16 residues. The germline V gene has CDR1 SGHAT and CDR2 FQNNGV. V shed 5 bases, J shed 3 bases, and the junction held 8 bases outside the gene matches. CDR3 sequence reads: CASSPLAGAQTDTQYF. CDR3 coding DNA: TGTGCCAGCAGCCCCCTAGCGGGAGCGCAGACAGATACGCAGTATTTT.

This clonotype was seen repeatedly, ten times or more. The V and J genes are TRBV30 and TRBJ1-1, with D tentatively TRBD1 (5 bases). The CDR3 is made up of 14 amino acids. The ends were cut back, 0 bases at V and 4 bases at J, with 12 bases in the middle. Germline V gene data show CDR1 as GTSNPN and CDR2 as SVGIG (reference sequence). This chain's CDR3 is CAWSVTGRGTEAFF. CDR3 DNA sequence: TGTGCCTGGAGTGTAACGGGGCGGGGCACTGAAGCTTTCTTT.